Below, 20 T cell receptor beta chains from the same sample are listed, as sequenced in a study of T cell responses to AZD1222 COVID-19 vaccine. Sequencing used immunoSEQ multiplex PCR; TCRdb keeps in-frame clones, though not all of them. The table records approximately 100,000 clones, around 87% of them present only once. This specimen consisted of peripheral blood, obtained 28 days after the second AZD1222 dose. The receptors derive from an adult who received the AZD1222 COVID-19 vaccine.

The chain is built from TRBV14 and TRBJ2-3; 8 bases are a match to TRBD2. Looked up from germline, CDR1 is SGHDN and CDR2 is FVKESK. The V and J ends lost 1 base and 6 bases, in that order; junction bases with no gene match: 33. The CDR3 totals 24 residues. The chain's CDR3 is CASSQVPYHITVLWFTTGGDTQYF. In DNA form, the CDR3 reads TGTGCCAGCAGCCAAGTCCCATATCATATAACAGTCCTGTGGTTTACTACGGGGGGGGATACGCAGTATTTT.

The chain uses TRBV3-1 (or the pseudogene TRBV3-2) and TRBJ2-7; D remains ambiguous. CDR1 LGHDT and CDR2 YNNKEL come from the germline V gene (reference sequence). Trimming pared 0 bases from V and 4 bases from J, leaving 10 bases between. This CDR3 contains 14 residues. The CDR3 sequence is CASSQDIRSYEQYF. In DNA, the CDR3 is TGTGCCAGCAGCCAAGATATCCGGTCTTACGAGCAGTACTTC.

The chain couples TRBV6-1 to TRBJ2-2, with 8 bases fitting TRBD2. V trimming: 2 bases; J trimming: 4 bases; junction bases outside the gene matches: 9. The CDR3 length is 17 residues. Germline V lookup: CDR1 MNHNS, CDR2 SASEGT. As DNA, the CDR3 is TGTGCCAGCAGTGAAAGCCAGCGGGGGCTTCTCACCGGGGAGCTGTTTTTT. Protein: CASSESQRGLLTGELFF.

This clone was seen only a few times. V and J are TRBV6-5 and TRBJ1-5; 7 bases agree with TRBD1. This CDR3 region has 13 residues. CDR1 MNHEY and CDR2 SVGAGI come from the germline V gene. Losses at the gene ends were 7 bases for V and 7 bases for J; bases not matched to a gene: 7. Written as DNA, the CDR3 is TGTGCCAGCACAGGGGGGGGCTTGCAGCCCCAGCATTTT. Its translation is CASTGGGLQPQHF.

The J gene is TRBJ2-7, the V gene TRBV20-1; 9 positions agree with TRBD2. This CDR3 spans 15 amino acids. J was trimmed by 0 bases and V by 3 bases; bases with no gene match: 6. CDR1 and CDR2 (germline): DFQATT, SNEGSKA (reference sequence). CDR3 sequence (DNA): TGCAGTGCTAGTGGTCTAGCGGGGCCCTCCTACGAGCAGTACTTC. This translates into CSASGLAGPSYEQYF.

The rearrangement uses TRBV7-8 and TRBJ2-2, with D perhaps TRBD2 (5 bases). The germline gives CDR1 SGHVS, CDR2 FQNEAQ. The CDR3 runs 15 residues. The V end was cut by 5 bases, the J end by 7 bases, with 17 bases between. CDR3 residues: CASSLTIRGIGELFF. The CDR3 coding sequence is TGTGCCAGCAGCCTCACGATACGGGGAATCGGGGAGCTGTTTTTT.

This rearrangement joins TRBV5-1 to TRBJ2-7; 12 bases line up with TRBD2. Losses at the gene ends were 2 bases for V and 0 bases for J; bases not matched to a gene: 9. In germline, CDR1 is SGHRS, CDR2 YFSETQ. The CDR3 length is 18 residues. In DNA form, the CDR3 reads TGCGCCAGCAGCTTCACGCTAGCGGGGGGGACGAGCTCCTACGAGCAGTACTTC. Protein product: CASSFTLAGGTSSYEQYF.

V gene TRBV2 combines with J gene TRBJ1-2; D remains unclear. The V and J ends lost 6 bases and 0 bases respectively, with 8 bases between them. Germline V gives CDR1 SNHLY, CDR2 FYNNEI. This CDR3 comprises 13 residues. The CDR3 protein is CASRTFTNYGYTF. In DNA, the CDR3 is TGTGCCAGCAGGACATTCACTAACTATGGCTACACCTTC.

The genes are TRBV9 and TRBJ1-1, with 9 bases matching TRBD1. The CDR3 extends over 15 amino acids. Germline trimming cut 4 bases from V and 4 bases from J; bases unmatched to any gene: 8. Germline values: CDR1 SGDLS, CDR2 YYNGEE. CDR3 nucleotide sequence: TGTGCCAGCAGCCCCCCTAGACAGGGGGTCACTGAAGCTTTCTTT. Translating it yields CASSPPRQGVTEAFF.

The J gene is TRBJ2-7, the V gene TRBV19, with TRBD2 matching 9 bases. The CDR3 consists of 14 residues. Trimming took 3 bases from V and 6 from J; bases not matched to a gene: 6. Germline V gene data show CDR1 as LNHDA and CDR2 as SQIVND (reference sequence). CDR3 DNA: TGTGCCAGTAGTATTGATAGCGGGAGCGCCGAGCAGTACTTC. It translates to CASSIDSGSAEQYF.

The chain joins TRBV10-3 to TRBJ2-7; weak D call: TRBD2 (6 bases). Per the germline V gene, CDR1 is ENHRY and CDR2 is SYGVKD. Trimming removed 6 bases from V and 5 bases from J, with 14 bases in between. CDR3 length: 13 residues. The CDR3 DNA sequence: TGTGCCATCAGCGGGGGACCCCCCAACGAGCAGTACTTC. As protein: CAISGGPPNEQYF.

The table lists this clone with a few counts. The rearrangement joins TRBV3-1 (or the pseudogene TRBV3-2) to TRBJ1-1; D is perhaps TRBD1 (6 bases). This CDR3 region has 15 residues. V lost 1 base to trimming and J lost 0 bases, with 9 bases between them. CDR1 is LGHDT, CDR2 YNNKEL, per germline (reference sequence). CDR3 coding DNA: TGTGCCAGCAGCCAAGGTACAGGGATGAACACTGAAGCTTTCTTT. Translation: CASSQGTGMNTEAFF.

The rearrangement links TRBV27 to TRBJ2-7; TRBD1 agrees at 7 bases. Germline assignment: CDR1 MNHEY and CDR2 SMNVEV (reference sequence). This CDR3 spans 15 amino acids. The junction had 6 bases not matched to a gene; V was cut back by 0 bases and J by 4 bases. The CDR3 loop is CASSLSSTGKYEQYF. The DNA for the CDR3 is TGTGCCAGCAGTTTATCGTCGACAGGGAAGTACGAGCAGTACTTC.

The V gene is TRBV2, the J gene TRBJ2-7, with 9 bases identical to TRBD2. The J segment lost 6 bases and the V segment lost 7 bases, leaving 13 bases of the junction unmatched. There are 15 residues in the CDR3. Germline loops: CDR1 SNHLY, CDR2 FYNNEI. In DNA, the CDR3 is TGTGCCAGCACCGAAGATATAGCGGGAGCCGTCGAGCAGTACTTC. Protein: CASTEDIAGAVEQYF.

The J gene is TRBJ2-3, the V gene TRBV3-1 (or the pseudogene TRBV3-2); 14 bases agree with TRBD2. Germline assignment: CDR1 LGHDT and CDR2 YNNKEL (reference sequence). This CDR3 is built from 16 residues. V was clipped by 1 base and J by 4 bases; unmatched bases: 1. The CDR3 region is CASSQGLAGGADTQYF. In nucleotides, the CDR3 is TGTGCCAGCAGCCAAGGACTAGCGGGGGGGGCAGATACGCAGTATTTT.

The rearrangement links TRBV2 to TRBJ2-1, with 10 bases fitting TRBD2. In germline, CDR1 is SNHLY, CDR2 FYNNEI. J lost 2 bases, V lost 3 bases, and 1 base had no gene match. This CDR3 has 15 amino acids. The CDR3 loop is CASSEGTSAYNEQFF. As DNA, the CDR3 is TGTGCCAGCAGTGAGGGGACTAGCGCCTACAATGAGCAGTTCTTC.

DNA of the CDR3: TGTGCCAGCAGTCAACAGGGGTTGAGCAATCAGCCCCAGCATTTT. Its translation: CASSQQGLSNQPQHF. The chain is built from TRBV6-5 and TRBJ1-5; TRBD1 aligns across 7 bases. The germline gives CDR1 MNHEY, CDR2 SVGAGI. The CDR3 loop spans 15 amino acids. J gave up 1 base and V 5 bases, and 5 bases lay outside the gene matches.

The V call is TRBV5-4, the J call TRBJ2-7; 7 nucleotides match TRBD2. CDR1 and CDR2 from the germline V gene are SGHNT and YYREEE (reference sequence). There are 19 residues in the CDR3. V lost 2 bases and J lost 2; bases outside the gene matches: 19. CDR3 sequence reads: CASSLKPNSGSPKAYEQYF. The CDR3 DNA sequence: TGTGCCAGCAGCTTAAAGCCCAATAGCGGGTCCCCAAAAGCCTACGAGCAGTACTTC.

This clone is a singleton in its sample. The chain links TRBV15 to TRBJ1-5; D may be TRBD1 (5 bases). Germline-derived CDR1 and CDR2 are LNHNV and YYDKDF (reference sequence). V shed 1 base and J shed 1 base, with 11 bases lying between them. The CDR3 is 16 residues long. For the CDR3, the DNA is TGTGCCACCAGCAGAGGTACAGGAAAGAGCAATCAGCCCCAGCATTTT. Protein product: CATSRGTGKSNQPQHF.

This rearrangement joins TRBV6-5 to TRBJ1-1; D may be TRBD1 (5 bases). Germline lookup yields CDR1 MNHEY and CDR2 SVGAGI. The CDR3 runs 15 residues. Trimming pared 8 bases from V and 0 bases from J, leaving 16 bases between. DNA for the CDR3: TGTGCCAGCGCTAGGGCAGGGAATTTGAACACTGAAGCTTTCTTT. It codes for CASARAGNLNTEAFF.